This T cell receptor (beta chain) was obtained from a study of T cells in Graves' hyperthyroidism and ophthalmopathy. Overall study context: Blood from the periphery was taken at initial diagnosis, before any treatment.

Findings of the study overall: Among clonotypes expanded in thyroid above 0.001, most were also found in blood.

V lost 7 bases and J lost 1, with 11 bases in between. The CDR3 is made up of 14 amino acids. This clonotype was counted between two and nine times. Its antigen is undetermined. The TCR beta CDR3 regions underwent amplification using RNA transcripts as the source. In the first-round RT-PCR of the TCR CDR3, the HTBI primer set was used. TCRdb re-called the multiplex PCR reads with MiXCR, one entry per CDR3 protein. The sample lists about 480,000 distinct CDR3 sequences, around 14% occurring once. The chain carries TRBV12-3 or TRBV12-4 and TRBJ1-5; D is unclear. The specimen was blood. The TCR sequence derives from a woman between 18 and 29 years old with Graves' hyperthyroidism. CDR3 sequence: CASILRESNQPQHF. Written as DNA, the CDR3 is TGTGCCAGCATCCTGAGGGAGAGCAATCAGCCCCAGCATTTT.